This T cell receptor beta chain was recovered during a study of blood T cell repertoires in COVID-19. At the level of the study: PBMCs, B-cell-depleted T cells, or T cells were the source of the cDNA or gDNA that made up the material.

Germline V gene lookup returns CDR1 MNHNY and CDR2 SVGAGI (reference sequence). The junction had 2 bases not matched to a gene; V was cut back by 6 bases and J by 1 base. The CDR3 is 14 amino acids. Methods used by the authors: Researchers report that nucleated cell counts were estimated from reference gene primer amplification. Measured with immunoSEQ multiplex PCR; TCRdb has only the in-frame clones, and not every one. For V, J and clone size, that table is used; D and trimming come from the DNA. The data show approximately 330,000 clones, around nine tenths seen once. This TCR was sampled from a woman in her 50s with active or convalescent COVID-19. Sequencing input: peripheral blood. The chain carries TRBV6-6 and TRBJ1-3; TRBD1 matches at 8 bases. Here the CDR3 reads CASSWTGSGNTIYF. CDR3 bases: TGTGCCAGCAGCTGGACAGGGTCTGGAAACACCATATATTTT.